This T cell receptor (beta chain) came from a study of identical twins. Germline V lookup: CDR1 LGHNA, CDR2 YNFKEQ. Trimming stripped 2 bases from V and 2 bases from J, with 8 bases between. This CDR3 contains 14 residues. TCRdb ran MiXCR on the 5' RACE reads and lists one entry per CDR3 protein. The data contain hundreds of thousands of distinct CDR3 sequences, about 8.3% of them seen just once; the ten biggest clones take up less than 2.5%. Another study also made use of these data, one on yellow fever vaccine responses in identical twins.

Sequencing was performed on memory (CD45RO+) T cells sorted from blood. The chain carries TRBV4-2 and TRBJ2-3; D call uncertain. This receptor was obtained from a young woman in good health. Here the CDR3 reads CASSQQEHTDTQYF. In DNA, the CDR3 is TGTGCCAGCAGCCAACAGGAGCACACAGATACGCAGTATTTT.